One and the same sample provided the 12 T cell receptor beta chains below, sequenced in a study. TCRdb's table, derived via immunoSEQ multiplex PCR, lists solely in-frame clones and lacks some. The repertoire holds tens of thousands of clones, roughly 95% seen once, with around 4.5% in the top ten. The source material was PBMCs. These TCRs come from a man aged 35 to 55 with rheumatoid arthritis.

The chain uses TRBV6-5 and TRBJ2-7; 9 nucleotides agree with TRBD1. This CDR3 spans 15 amino acids. V dropped 5 bases and J dropped 2; count of bases not matched to a gene: 7. Germline V gene lookup returns CDR1 MNHEY and CDR2 SVGAGI. Here the CDR3 reads CASSSRDRVTYEQYF. DNA of the CDR3: TGTGCCAGCAGTAGCCGGGACAGGGTTACCTACGAGCAGTACTTC.

V gene TRBV14 combines with J gene TRBJ2-5; 12 bases are a match to TRBD2. The CDR3 is 16 amino acids. V shed 2 bases and J 2 bases; nucleotides not matched to a gene: 3. The germline V gene encodes CDR1 SGHDN and CDR2 FVKESK. CDR3: CASSQPGLAGQETQYF. The CDR3 DNA follows: TGTGCCAGCAGCCAACCGGGACTAGCGGGTCAAGAGACCCAGTACTTC.

The chain joins TRBV7-3 to TRBJ2-7; tentatively, D is TRBD1 or TRBD2 (5 bases each). CDR3 length equals 15 residues. The germline V and J ends were trimmed by 4 bases and 5 bases, with 18 bases remaining between them. Germline-derived CDR1 and CDR2 are SGHTA and FQGTGA. Written as DNA, the CDR3 is TGTGCCAGCAGCTCGACGGGACCACCAACGGACGAGCAGTACTTC. It specifies CASSSTGPPTDEQYF.

The gene calls are TRBV3-1 (or the pseudogene TRBV3-2) and TRBJ2-1; 13 bases align to TRBD2. Germline CDR1 reads LGHDT; CDR2 reads YNNKEL (reference sequence). V lost 6 bases, J lost 5 bases, and 4 bases stayed unmatched. The CDR3 sequence is 15 residues long. The CDR3 protein is CASRDGTSGDNEQFF. CDR3 nucleotide sequence: TGTGCCAGCAGAGACGGGACTAGCGGGGACAATGAGCAGTTCTTC.

The chain uses TRBV11-2 and TRBJ2-3; unclear D gene. The V gene lost 3 bases and the J gene lost 4 bases, with 5 bases spanning the gap. Germline V CDR1 and CDR2: SGHAT, FQNNGV. The CDR3 contains 12 residues. The CDR3 coding sequence is TGTGCCAGCAGCTTCGGAGCAGATACGCAGTATTTT. It codes for CASSFGADTQYF.

This chain connects TRBV28 to TRBJ1-5, with D possibly being TRBD1 (5 bases). Between the trimmed V and J ends, which lost 7 bases and 3 bases, there was a span of 16 bases. The CDR3 contains 15 residues. Per germline, CDR1 MDHEN and CDR2 SYDVKM. CDR3: CASIVGGVDNQPQHF. Here the CDR3 DNA reads TGTGCCAGCATCGTTGGAGGGGTGGACAATCAGCCCCAGCATTTT.

This clone was detected a few times. The chain carries TRBV7-2 and TRBJ1-1; D is perhaps TRBD1 (6 bases). The CDR3 runs 15 residues. Germline V gives CDR1 SGHTA, CDR2 FQGNSA. V was pared by 1 base and J by 7 bases, with 16 bases between. The CDR3 region has the DNA TGTGCCAGCAGCTTAGGATTCGGGGGGCTGATTGAAGCTTTCTTT. Its translation is CASSLGFGGLIEAFF.

V gene TRBV7-6 combines with J gene TRBJ2-2; D could derive from TRBD1 or TRBD2 (6 bases each). Trimming removed 1 base from V and 5 bases from J, with 11 bases in between. Germline CDR1 and CDR2: SGHVS and FNYEAQ. This CDR3 contains 15 residues. CDR3 nucleotide sequence: TGTGCCAGCAGCTTAGGGGGGGCTGGTACCGGGGAGCTGTTTTTT. Translating gives CASSLGGAGTGELFF.

The chain uses TRBV6-5 and TRBJ1-1, with D possibly being TRBD1 (6 bases). The V end lost 5 bases, the J end lost 2 bases, and 12 bases lay between the germline ends. CDR1 and CDR2 (germline): MNHEY, SVGAGI. CDR3 size: 14 residues. CDR3 in DNA: TGTGCCAGCAGTCCCGGGACAACCAACACTGAAGCTTTCTTT. This sequence encodes CASSPGTTNTEAFF.

The chain carries TRBV2 and TRBJ2-6; D may be TRBD1 (5 bases). This CDR3 has 14 residues. Trimming stripped 7 bases from V and 2 bases from J, with 9 bases between. The germline CDR1 and CDR2 sequences are SNHLY and FYNNEI. The CDR3 here is CASKGFPGANVLTF. For the CDR3, the DNA is TGTGCCAGCAAGGGGTTTCCTGGGGCCAACGTCCTGACTTTC.

In DNA form, the CDR3 reads TGTGCCAGCTCCCAGACAGGGGCTGGGGCCAACGTCCTGACTTTC. As protein: CASSQTGAGANVLTF. This chain joins TRBV28 and TRBJ2-6; 8 bases map to TRBD1. This CDR3 spans 15 amino acids. V dropped 8 bases and J dropped 2; count of bases not matched to a gene: 5. In germline, CDR1 is MDHEN, CDR2 SYDVKM. Full variable domain (missing parts from reference TRBV28 and TRBJ2-6): DVKVTQSSRYLVKRTGEKVFLECVQDMDHENMFWYRQDPGLGLRLIYFSYDVKMKEKGDIPEGYSVSREKKERFSLILESASTNQTSMYLCASSQTGAGANVLTFGAGSRLTVL.

The chain recombines TRBV5-6 with TRBJ1-2, with D maybe TRBD1 (5 bases). CDR1 SGHDT and CDR2 YYEEEE come from the germline V gene. The V and J ends lost 1 base and 7 bases respectively, with 11 bases between them. CDR3 length equals 13 residues. DNA of the CDR3: TGTGCCAGCAGCTTGAGAGGGGTAGGTGGCTACACCTTC. Encoded protein: CASSLRGVGGYTF.